This T cell receptor beta chain was sequenced during a study of T cell repertoires in cytomegalovirus infection. TCRdb analysed the reads with MiXCR anew, one entry per CDR3 protein. The sample lists about 830,000 distinct CDR3 sequences, less than 35% occurring once. This clonotype has only a few counts. Antigen specificity is unknown. Trimming cost V 2 bases and J 6 bases, with 5 bases left between them. This CDR3 spans 11 amino acids. CDR1 and CDR2 (germline): SGHDT, YYEEEE. The TCR sequence derives from a human donor in good health (CMV status not recorded). Some clones in this sample may be carry-over from other donors' samples. This rearrangement joins TRBV5-6 to TRBJ2-5, with D unclear. This specimen was cultured CD8+ T cells from PBMCs, taken from culture after CMV antigen stimulation. CDR3 sequence reads: CASSLLKTQYF. CDR3 sequence (DNA): TGTGCCAGCAGCTTACTAAAGACCCAGTACTTC.